This TCR beta chain was sequenced in a study of T cells in Graves' hyperthyroidism and ophthalmopathy (dated by TCRdb to about 2019). With regard to the full study: Peripheral blood was sampled at the time of initial diagnosis, prior to any treatment. The 100 discovery patients were randomly divided into training and test sets at a 7:3 ratio. The paper reports TCR Vbeta CDR3 sequencing of more than 120 peripheral blood samples: 40 or so ophthalmopathy, 75 to 80 hyperthyroidism and approximately 17 progressor patients. TCR V-J signatures able to tell the groups apart were searched for in a discovery cohort of some 97 patients, of whom 43 had Graves' ophthalmopathy and 55 to 65 had stable Graves' hyperthyroidism. The study also compared thyroid tissue and blood T-cell repertoires from five or six Graves' hyperthyroidism patients. After blood sampling, hyperthyroidism patients were treated with methimazole at a starting dose of 30 mg daily, and ophthalmopathy patients were treated with high-dose intravenous methylprednisolone. Prospective prediction of ophthalmopathy was tested in an independent validation cohort of 18 to 20 hyperthyroidism patients and 17 patients who later progressed to ophthalmopathy.

The TCR beta CDR3 regions were amplified from the RNA transcripts. The first round of RT-PCR for the TCR CDR3 was performed with the HTBI primer set and the Qiagen OneStep RT-PCR kit. A second multiplex PCR round built the libraries, followed by size selection and purification. Sequencing of the libraries was done on an Illumina HiSeq2000 using paired-end 100 bp reads. For the original study's pipeline: SOAPnuke was used to process the raw data, with reads discarded if the reads contained adapters or uncalled bases, had a mean Phred below 15, or lacked an exact constant-primer or identifier match. COPE v1.2.5 was used to merge high-quality paired reads, and clonotypes were defined as unique nucleotide sequences. MiTCR v1.1 was used to align clonotypes to the IMGT TRBV, TRBD and TRBJ reference segments. Analysis was restricted to V-J combinations with a frequency above 0.0001, which covered roughly 99% of repertoires. A TCS score was defined as the ratio of F50 (clonal expansion) to E x V (chaos), with BLOSUM62-based TCRdist applied between CDR3 peptides within each V-J. Welch's t-statistics and random forest reduced just over 500 V-J features to about 13, which were used in a naive Bayes classifier (R e1071). TCRdb reworked the public reads: Q25 trimming with fastp, MiXCR clone assembly, productive beta chains retained. All rows with the same CDR3 protein become a single entry with the most common DNA and genes. Here the V and J calls rest on TCRdb's processing, not on the authors' analysis. This sample holds almost 500,000 distinct CDR3 sequences; approximately 23% were observed only once. The ten largest clones take up 45% to 55% of the sample.

Ophthalmopathy patients had moderately to severely active disease, Clinical Activity Score of at least 3, NOSPECS grade of at least 4, and duration under 3 months. Patients with uncontrolled infections, other autoimmune diseases, pregnancy or lactation were excluded. Diagnoses were established on the basis of clinical symptoms, serum thyroxine and TRAb, thyroid ultrasound, and orbital computed tomography. PBMCs were separated from roughly 9.3 ml of fresh peripheral blood using Ficoll-Paque density gradient centrifugation. Total RNA was extracted using Trizol reagent, and RNA quality was assessed on an Agilent 2100 Bioanalyzer. V is cut by 6 bases and J by 6 bases, and the space between the germline ends is 18 bases. The CDR3 starts with the cysteine, ends with the phenylalanine, and has 14 residues. Solely the CDR3 DNA is kept, with 42 bases framed from the first base. This clonotype was seen only a few times. Its target antigen remains unknown. No much larger clone exists at a distance of one base, and base qualities are not known.

Overall study outcomes, separate from this receptor: In validation, the model predicted progression to ophthalmopathy a median of about 6.8 months before onset, with roughly 70% sensitivity and just under 75% specificity. Most expanded thyroid clonotypes (frequency above 0.001) were also detected in blood, suggesting blood repertoires may reflect thyroid immune responses. A model built on a 13 V-J signature distinguished ophthalmopathy from stable hyperthyroidism, reaching about 88% sensitivity and about 81% specificity in cross-validation and 80%/75% in testing. Sample size was not statistically predetermined, and blinding of investigators to group allocation was not performed.

The chain uses TRBV12-3 or TRBV12-4 and TRBJ2-7; matching of 6 bases hints at TRBD2 as the D gene. The clonotype was recovered from a woman in her 70s with Graves' ophthalmopathy. Material for sequencing was blood. CDR3 loop: CASRSPGPGGEQYF. In nucleotide form, the sequence is TGTGCCAGCAGATCTCCGGGACCCGGGGGCGAGCAGTACTTC.